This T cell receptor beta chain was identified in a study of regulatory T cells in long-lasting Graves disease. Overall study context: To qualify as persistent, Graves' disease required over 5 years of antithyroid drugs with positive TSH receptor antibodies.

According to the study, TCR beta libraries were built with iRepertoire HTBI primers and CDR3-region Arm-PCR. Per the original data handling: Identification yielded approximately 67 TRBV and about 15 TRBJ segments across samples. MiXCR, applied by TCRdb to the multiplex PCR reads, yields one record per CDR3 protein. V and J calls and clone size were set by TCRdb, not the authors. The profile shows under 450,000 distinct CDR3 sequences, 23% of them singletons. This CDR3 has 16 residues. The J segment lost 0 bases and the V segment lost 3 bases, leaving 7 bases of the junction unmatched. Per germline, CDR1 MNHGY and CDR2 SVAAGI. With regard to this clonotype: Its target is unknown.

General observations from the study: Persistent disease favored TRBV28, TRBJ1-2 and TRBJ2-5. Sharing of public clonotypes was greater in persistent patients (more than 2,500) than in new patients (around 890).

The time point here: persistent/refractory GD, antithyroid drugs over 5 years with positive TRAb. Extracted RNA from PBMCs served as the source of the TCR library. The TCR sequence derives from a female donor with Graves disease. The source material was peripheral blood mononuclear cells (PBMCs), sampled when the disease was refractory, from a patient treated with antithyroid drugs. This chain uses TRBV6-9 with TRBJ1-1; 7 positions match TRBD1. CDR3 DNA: TGTGCCAGCAGTTACTCGAAGGGACAGCTGAACACTGAAGCTTTCTTT. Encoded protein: CASSYSKGQLNTEAFF.